The rows below give T cell receptor beta chains drawn from one sample of a study of T cell responses to AZD1222 COVID-19 vaccine. TCRdb's copy holds only in-frame clones and misses some; the assay was immunoSEQ multiplex PCR. The table has 120,000 or so clones, 89% seen once. The sequences come from peripheral blood, collected on day 0 of AZD1222 vaccination. Receptors were obtained from an adult in good health. CDR3s leave out the opening cysteine and the closing phenylalanine or tryptophan.

J gene: TRBJ1-2
V gene: TRBV9
CDR3 protein: ASSVAPDRGGNYGYT

J gene: TRBJ2-1
V gene: TRBV5-6
CDR3 protein: ASTRIGGLSYNEQF

J gene: TRBJ2-1
V gene: TRBV27
CDR3 protein: ASSKTVSYNEQF

J gene: TRBJ1-1
V gene: TRBV24-1
CDR3 protein: ATSETGVTEAF

J gene: TRBJ2-7
V gene: TRBV20-1
CDR3 protein: SASPVYEQY

J gene: TRBJ2-7
V gene: TRBV9
CDR3 protein: ASSASSGSWEQY

J gene: TRBJ2-7
V gene: TRBV19
CDR3 protein: ASSSGQTRAPYEQY

J gene: TRBJ2-5
V gene: TRBV9
CDR3 protein: ASSAGILGNQETQY

J gene: TRBJ2-7
V gene: TRBV18
CDR3 protein: ASSIGTGVTYEQY

J gene: TRBJ2-7
V gene: TRBV19
CDR3 protein: ASRPGGKFYEQY

J gene: TRBJ2-2
V gene: TRBV7-9
CDR3 protein: ASPLKDSWATGELF

J gene: TRBJ1-5
V gene: TRBV19
CDR3 protein: ASKGQASNQPQH

J gene: TRBJ2-1
V gene: TRBV5-1
CDR3 protein: ASSPGTSGYNEQF

J gene: TRBJ2-1
V gene: TRBV5-1
CDR3 protein: ASSLAGTGFEQF

J gene: TRBJ1-6
V gene: TRBV7-2
CDR3 protein: ASSLDKGPLH

J gene: TRBJ1-1
V gene: TRBV11-3
CDR3 protein: ASSLADRNTEAF